A single sample is the source of the 10 T cell receptor beta chains below, sequenced in a study of pediatric ulcerative colitis. During colonoscopy, one to two rectal pinch biopsies were collected. The protocol was immunoSEQ multiplex PCR, while the TCRdb copy is restricted to in-frame clones and leaves out a portion. The sample yields about 36,000 clones, about three quarters seen once. Sequenced material: gut tissue. Receptor source: a boy aged 5-17 years with moderate ulcerative colitis.

The chain carries TRBV13 and TRBJ2-7; 9 bases line up with TRBD1. V lost 7 bases, J lost 9 bases, and 10 bases stayed unmatched. Germline V CDR1 and CDR2: PRHDT, FYEKMQ (reference sequence). The CDR3 has 13 residues. The CDR3 sequence is CASKGQGSPGQYF. CDR3 bases: TGTGCCAGCAAAGGACAGGGGTCCCCCGGGCAGTACTTC.

The chain links TRBV5-1 to TRBJ1-3; D is uncertain. V lost 1 base to trimming and J lost 0 bases, with 8 bases between them. The CDR3 has 15 amino acids. Germline values: CDR1 SGHRS, CDR2 YFSETQ. CDR3 sequence (DNA): TGCGCCAGCAGCTTGACGATAAGCTCTGGAAACACCATATATTTT. Its translation is CASSLTISSGNTIYF.

The chain recombines TRBV30 with TRBJ1-2; TRBD1 is a possible D gene (6 bases). The CDR3 runs to 11 residues. The germline V gene encodes CDR1 GTSNPN and CDR2 SVGIG (reference sequence). V gave up 4 bases and J gave up 8 bases, with 11 bases separating them. As DNA, the CDR3 is TGTGCCTGGACGGGGGCAAAAGGCTACACCTTC. It specifies CAWTGAKGYTF.

The rearrangement joins TRBV6-5 to TRBJ2-5; tentatively, D is TRBD1 or TRBD2 (5 bases each). V lost 0 bases and J lost 3, with 5 bases in between. In germline, CDR1 is MNHEY, CDR2 SVGAGI. The CDR3 is made up of 13 amino acids. CDR3 protein: CASSYSGEETQYF. The CDR3 DNA is TGTGCCAGCAGTTACTCGGGGGAAGAGACCCAGTACTTC.

This clone appeared a few times. The J gene is TRBJ2-5, the V gene TRBV2; 8 bases line up with TRBD2. Germline loops: CDR1 SNHLY, CDR2 FYNNEI. The V gene end was trimmed by 3 bases and the J gene end by 5 bases; junction bases not matched to a gene: 5. The CDR3 covers 14 residues. The CDR3 region is CASSDWAGGETQYF. The DNA for the CDR3 is TGTGCCAGCAGTGACTGGGCGGGAGGTGAGACCCAGTACTTC.

This clone was counted once. V and J are TRBV5-6 and TRBJ2-5; D unresolved. CDR1 is SGHDT, CDR2 YYEEEE, per germline. The CDR3 totals 13 residues. The ends were cut back, 3 bases at V and 1 base at J, with 7 bases in the middle. CDR3 region: CASSWAGQETQYF. The CDR3 region has the DNA TGTGCCAGCAGCTGGGCAGGCCAAGAGACCCAGTACTTC.

The J gene is TRBJ2-1, the V gene TRBV7-8; 12 bases are shared with TRBD2. J lost 8 bases, V lost 7 bases, and 15 bases had no gene match. The length of the CDR3 is 17 residues. CDR1 is SGHVS and CDR2 is FQNEAQ in the germline V gene. The CDR3 bases are TGTGCCAGCACCATGCTAGCGGGGGGGCTTTTCGTCGATGAGCAGTTCTTC. Encoded protein: CASTMLAGGLFVDEQFF.

The gene calls are TRBV19 and TRBJ1-4; 11 nucleotides match TRBD1. Germline CDR1 is LNHDA and CDR2 is SQIVND (reference sequence). The V segment lost 3 bases and the J segment 0 bases; nucleotides outside the gene matches: 6. This CDR3 region has 18 residues. The CDR3 sequence: CASSIRTGGEATNEKLFF. In nucleotides, the CDR3 is TGTGCCAGTAGTATCCGGACAGGGGGCGAGGCAACTAATGAAAAACTGTTTTTT.

The chain recombines TRBV5-4 with TRBJ2-1; D possibly uses TRBD1 or TRBD2 (5 bases each). Germline V lookup: CDR1 SGHNT, CDR2 YYREEE (reference sequence). The CDR3 spans 16 residues. Deletions cut 3 bases from V and 0 bases from J, with 13 bases between. The CDR3 spells CASSWGRGSSYNEQFF. DNA for the CDR3: TGTGCCAGCAGCTGGGGCCGGGGAAGCTCCTACAATGAGCAGTTCTTC.

The count of this clone is one. The rearrangement links TRBV6-5 to TRBJ2-1; 9 bases fit TRBD2. The CDR3 length is 15 residues. V lost 4 bases to trimming and J lost 15 bases; unmatched junction nucleotides: 16. Germline-derived CDR1 and CDR2 are MNHEY and SVGAGI. The CDR3 protein is CASSLGPGTSPPRFF. CDR3 in DNA: TGTGCCAGCAGTTTAGGTCCCGGGACTAGCCCACCCCGGTTCTTC.